The 8 T cell receptor beta chains in this list originate from one sample, sequenced in a study of T cell responses to AZD1222 COVID-19 vaccine. Sequencing was performed with immunoSEQ multiplex PCR; in TCRdb, only in-frame clones are kept and a portion is missing. The sample lists over 100,000 clones, approximately 90% occurring once. Here the sequenced sample was peripheral blood, taken on day 0 of AZD1222 vaccination. These TCRs come from an adult in good health.

The chain joins TRBV4-2 to TRBJ2-3, with 12 bases that match TRBD2. Germline V lookup: CDR1 LGHNA, CDR2 YNFKEQ. V was pared by 0 bases and J by 2 bases, with 9 bases of the junction left unmatched. This CDR3 spans 19 amino acids. The CDR3 DNA sequence: TGTGCCAGCAGCCAAGAGAGGACTAGCGGGATGGGGCACACAGATACGCAGTATTTT. This codes for CASSQERTSGMGHTDTQYF.

The chain combines TRBV10-2 with TRBJ2-1, with 9 bases matching TRBD2. V gave up 5 bases and J gave up 5 bases; unmatched junction bases: 4. CDR3 length: 14 amino acids. Germline-derived CDR1 and CDR2 are WSHSY and SAAADI. The CDR3 is CASSSLAGNNEQFF. Here the CDR3 DNA reads TGCGCCAGCAGTTCCCTAGCGGGGAACAATGAGCAGTTCTTC.

V and J are TRBV11-3 and TRBJ2-7, with D perhaps matching TRBD1 or TRBD2 (6 bases each). Germline lookup yields CDR1 SGHNT and CDR2 YENEEA. V dropped 0 bases and J dropped 9 bases, with 12 bases sitting between them. This CDR3 is 13 amino acids long. CDR3 DNA sequence: TGTGCCAGCAGCTTAGATCGACGGGGGCGGCAGTACTTC. Translation gives CASSLDRRGRQYF. The complete variable domain, with remaining parts taken from reference TRBV11-3 and TRBJ2-7, reads EAGVVQSPRYKIIEKKQPVAFWCNPISGHNTLYWYLQNLGQGPELLIRYENEEAVDDSQLPKDRFSAERLKGVDSTLKIQPAELGDSAVYLCASSLDRRGRQYFGPGTRLTVT.

V gene TRBV19 combines with J gene TRBJ2-2, with TRBD1 matching 12 bases. The trim removed 6 bases at V and 4 bases at J, leaving 15 bases unmatched. Germline CDR1 LNHDA, CDR2 SQIVND (reference sequence). The CDR3 covers 19 residues. The CDR3 DNA sequence: TGTGCCAGTAGACCCACCGGGACAGGGGGCGAGTTTAGCACCGGGGAGCTGTTTTTT. It is translated as CASRPTGTGGEFSTGELFF.

J is TRBJ1-1 and V is TRBV19; D unclear. The CDR3 has 16 amino acids. Germline lookup yields CDR1 LNHDA and CDR2 SQIVND (reference sequence). With 2 bases removed from V and 1 base from J, the gap between germline ends came to 14 bases. The CDR3 is CASSIWAPRGNTEAFF. DNA of the CDR3: TGTGCCAGTAGTATATGGGCCCCTCGGGGGAACACTGAAGCTTTCTTT.

The gene calls are TRBV28 and TRBJ2-3, with TRBD2 matching 14 bases. CDR1 and CDR2 from the germline V gene are MDHEN and SYDVKM. The CDR3 has 16 amino acids. The trim removed 8 bases at V and 8 bases at J, leaving 12 bases unmatched. Here the CDR3 reads CASRSGTSGRGGTQYF. Here the CDR3 DNA reads TGTGCCAGCCGTTCCGGGACTAGCGGGAGAGGGGGTACGCAGTATTTT.

The rearrangement uses TRBV28 and TRBJ2-5; TRBD1 aligns across 7 bases. Germline V gene lookup returns CDR1 MDHEN and CDR2 SYDVKM. The CDR3 loop spans 14 amino acids. Germline trimming cut 2 bases from V and 5 bases from J; bases unmatched to any gene: 5. CDR3 amino acids: CASSLQGQYETQYF. CDR3 nucleotides: TGTGCCAGCAGTTTACAGGGACAGTATGAGACCCAGTACTTC.

As DNA, the CDR3 is TGTGCTAGTGGTTTGGTAGGCGGTAATGAGCAGTTCTTC. The encoded protein is CASGLVGGNEQFF. The V call is TRBV12-5, the J call TRBJ2-1; no clear D gene. From germline, CDR1 is LGHNT and CDR2 FRNRAP. The germline V and J ends were trimmed by 0 bases and 7 bases, with 7 bases remaining between them. The CDR3 spans 13 residues.